The text below deals with one TCR beta chain. Antigen unknown. Stability required unchanged lesions during the previous 6 months. Patients had to be free of confetti depigmentation, indicating active vitiligo. This CDR3 is built from 13 residues. The V gene lost 8 bases and the J gene lost 5 bases, with 15 bases spanning the gap. CDR1 is SEHNR and CDR2 is FQNEAQ in the germline V gene (reference sequence). This sample is part of a study of resident and recirculating memory T cells in vitiligo. The overall study: Shave-biopsy epidermis from lesional and nonlesional skin was sequenced alongside PBMCs. Study results and caveats: Vitiligo lesions lacked a unique dominant clone, and clonality varied.

Profiled with immunoSEQ multiplex PCR; TCRdb holds only in-frame clones, not every one. The sample contains 72,000 or so clones, under 95% of which appear only once. The sample comprised blood. The TCR originated in a male donor with vitiligo. The V and J genes are TRBV7-9 and TRBJ1-2, with D perhaps matching TRBD1 (6 bases). CDR3 DNA: TGTGCCAGCGGAAAAAGGGGGTATTATGGCTACACCTTC. Translation gives CASGKRGYYGYTF.